Below, 10 T cell receptor beta chains from the same sample are listed, as sequenced in a study of shared clonotypes between healthy human individuals (dated by TCRdb to about 2020). The protocol used for the library was the immunoSEQ multiplex PCR assay. TCRdb carries this immuneACCESS record with in-frame sequences only. Its versions omit some clonotypes, under half of them owing to an unresolved V gene in the studies checked, with the rest unexplained. In this sample the table shows about 460,000 clones, about 74% of which occur a single time. The ten largest make up about 12% of the sample. Material: PBMCs. The receptors were sampled from a middle-aged woman in good health. Some clones in this sample may be carry-over from other donors' samples.

This clone was observed a single time. The chain uses TRBV6-5 and TRBJ2-5, with TRBD2 as a possible D gene (6 bases). This CDR3 has 14 amino acids. V was trimmed by 5 bases and J by 2 bases, leaving 12 bases between them. CDR1 and CDR2 (germline): MNHEY, SVGAGI. The CDR3, as DNA: TGTGCCAGCAGTCCCCTCCTAGCGCAAGAGACCCAGTACTTC. Protein sequence: CASSPLLAQETQYF.

This chain links TRBV28 with TRBJ1-1, with 10 bases aligning to TRBD1. Looked up from germline, CDR1 is MDHEN and CDR2 is SYDVKM. With V trimmed by 5 bases and J by 7 bases, 7 bases remained unmatched. This CDR3 region has 14 residues. The CDR3 loop reads CASSSPDRGREAFF. In DNA, the CDR3 is TGTGCCAGCAGTAGCCCCGACAGGGGGCGTGAAGCTTTCTTT.

The rearrangement links TRBV7-9 to TRBJ2-3; 14 nucleotides line up with TRBD2. The CDR3 totals 15 residues. Germline V gives CDR1 SEHNR, CDR2 FQNEAQ (reference sequence). V shed 5 bases and J 5 bases; nucleotides not matched to a gene: 3. The CDR3 sequence is CASSGGLAGGDTQYF. In DNA, the CDR3 is TGTGCCAGCAGCGGCGGACTAGCGGGAGGAGATACGCAGTATTTT.

Details on this clone: The DNA is omitted, as the CDR3 cannot be located on it reliably, and the CDR3 follows TCRdb's listing. The rearrangement links TRBV5-1 to TRBJ2-3; TRBD1 was called by the table and not checked on the DNA. Germline V gene data show CDR1 as SGHRS and CDR2 as YFSETQ. The CDR3 is 17 amino acids in total, end residues counted. The CDR3 region is CASSLAEFGPGSDTQYF.

This clone was detected a few times. A far larger clone differs by one base, so this is likely a read error. The same CDR3 arises from other DNA sequences in this sample as well. This rearrangement joins TRBV30 to TRBJ1-2; possibly TRBD1 for D (6 bases). Per the germline V gene, CDR1 is GTSNPN and CDR2 is SVGIG (reference sequence). The CDR3 length is 12 residues. Trimming stripped 3 bases from V and 5 bases from J, with 10 bases between. CDR3 DNA: TGTGCCTGGAGGAGGGGGTTGTATGGCTACACCTTC. The encoded protein is CAWRRGLYGYTF.

The chain has TRBV5-8 and TRBJ2-7; 7 bases are shared with TRBD2. Trimming removed 1 base from V and 3 bases from J; junction bases left unmatched: 4. The germline CDR1 and CDR2 sequences are SGHTS and YDEGEE. This CDR3 region has 14 residues. Here the CDR3 reads CASSLRLADYEQYF. CDR3 nucleotide sequence: TGTGCCAGCAGCTTGCGGCTAGCGGACTACGAGCAGTACTTC.

The rearrangement uses TRBV19 and TRBJ1-5; 7 positions agree with TRBD1. In germline, CDR1 is LNHDA, CDR2 SQIVND (reference sequence). Trimming cost V 6 bases and J 1 base; bases outside gene matches: 6. This CDR3 region has 15 residues. The CDR3 sequence: CASRQPGGSNQPQHF. CDR3 nucleotide sequence: TGTGCCAGTAGGCAACCAGGGGGGAGCAATCAGCCCCAGCATTTT. Looking up the rest from reference TRBV19 and TRBJ1-5 gives the full variable domain: DGGITQSPKYLFRKEGQNVTLSCEQNLNHDAMYWYRQDPGQGLRLIYYSQIVNDFQKGDIAEGYSVSREKKESFPLTVTSAQKNPTAFYLCASRQPGGSNQPQHFGDGTRLSIL.

The chain recombines TRBV2 with TRBJ2-3, with 9 bases lining up with TRBD2. Germline V gives CDR1 SNHLY, CDR2 FYNNEI. V dropped 6 bases and J dropped 8; count of bases not matched to a gene: 9. The CDR3 runs 14 residues. Written as DNA, the CDR3 is TGTGCCAGCAGGCGGGGGCTAGCGGGGAGTACGCAGTATTTT. Translating gives CASRRGLAGSTQYF.

This rearrangement joins TRBV21-1 to TRBJ1-4; no check of the table's D call, TRBD1, against the DNA was made. TRBV21-1 is tagged as a pseudogene. This CDR3 is built from 15 residues. Written as DNA, the CDR3 is TGTGCCAGCAGCAAACCCCAGTCAACTAATGAAAAACTGTTTTTT. This gives the protein CASSKPQSTNEKLFF.

This chain connects TRBV5-1 to TRBJ2-7; TRBD2 agrees at 7 bases. Germline V gives CDR1 SGHRS, CDR2 YFSETQ. With V trimmed by 3 bases and J by 6 bases, 9 bases remained unmatched. The CDR3 totals 14 residues. The DNA of the CDR3 is TGCGCCAGCAGCTGGGGCGGGAGTAAAGGCGAGCAGTACTTC. Residues: CASSWGGSKGEQYF. Together with reference TRBV5-1 and TRBJ2-7, the CDR3 gives the full variable domain: KAGVTQTPRYLIKTRGQQVTLSCSPISGHRSVSWYQQTPGQGLQFLFEYFSETQRNKGNFPGRFSGRQFSNSRSEMNVSTLELGDSALYLCASSWGGSKGEQYFGPGTRLTVT.